The 3 T cell receptor beta chains below come from one sample, sequenced in a study of T cells in women clearing cervical HPV infection. TCRdb's table, derived via immunoSEQ multiplex PCR, lists solely in-frame clones and lacks some. This sample's table has under 35,000 clones. Sequenced: blood buffy coat. The receptors were sampled from a woman between 18 and 69 years old with a cervical HPV16 infection that either progressed to CIN3+ or cleared (not recorded which).

The covered CDR3 bases are TGCAGTGCTATCCAGGGTACTGGAAACACC. It translates to CSAIQGTGNT. The entire CDR3 is CSAIQGTGNTIYF. This chain links TRBV20-1 with TRBJ1-3; TRBD1 is a possible D gene (5 bases). The read ends 3 residues early relative to the CDR3; the germline J gene fills the gap. The V and J ends lost 4 bases and 2 bases respectively, with 9 bases between them. The CDR3 has 13 amino acids. The V gene's germline CDR1 is DFQATT and CDR2 SNEGSKA (reference sequence).

With regard to this clone: The read stops 3 residues short of the end of the CDR3; the missing end is completed from the germline J gene. The rearrangement joins TRBV12-3 or TRBV12-4 to TRBJ2-1; TRBD2 agrees at 7 bases. The junction had 3 bases not matched to a gene; V was cut back by 1 base and J by 6 bases. The CDR3 has 14 residues. Partial CDR3 DNA: TGTGCCAGCAGTTTAGGCGGGAGTCCCAATGAG. This encodes CASSLGGSPNE. The CDR3 in full is CASSLGGSPNEQFF.

Remarks on this clone: The CDR3 goes on 3 residues after the read ends, and that part is filled in from the germline J gene. The chain joins TRBV7-8 to TRBJ1-1; 7 bases are shared with TRBD1. CDR1 is SGHVS and CDR2 is FQNEAQ in the germline V gene. V was clipped by 3 bases and J by 0 bases; unmatched bases: 1. The CDR3 contains 14 residues. The CDR3 here is CASSFTGVNTEAFF. The covered CDR3 bases are TGTGCCAGCAGCTTCACAGGGGTGAACACTGAA.